The entry below gives a single T cell receptor (beta chain) sequence along with its context. Libraries were prepared by immunoSEQ multiplex PCR; TCRdb keeps only in-frame clonotypes and omits some of them. The data hold 250,000 to 350,000 clones, with 90% observed a single time. This sample was taken from a study of blood T cell repertoires in COVID-19. The wider study: Spain, Italy and the United States supplied samples that represented acute and convalescent COVID-19. Sources were T cells, B-cell-depleted T cells, or PBMCs; the material itself was cDNA or gDNA.

From germline, CDR1 is MNHEY and CDR2 SVGAGI. CDR3 size: 15 residues. J gave up 6 bases and V 2 bases, and 6 bases lay outside the gene matches. Input material: PBMCs or T cells enriched from blood (not recorded which). This receptor was identified in a woman under 30 with acute COVID-19. V and J are TRBV6-5 and TRBJ1-5; 8 positions agree with TRBD1. CDR3 loop: CASSYDGTGGQPQHF. The CDR3 nucleotides read TGTGCCAGCAGTTACGACGGGACAGGAGGTCAGCCCCAGCATTTT.